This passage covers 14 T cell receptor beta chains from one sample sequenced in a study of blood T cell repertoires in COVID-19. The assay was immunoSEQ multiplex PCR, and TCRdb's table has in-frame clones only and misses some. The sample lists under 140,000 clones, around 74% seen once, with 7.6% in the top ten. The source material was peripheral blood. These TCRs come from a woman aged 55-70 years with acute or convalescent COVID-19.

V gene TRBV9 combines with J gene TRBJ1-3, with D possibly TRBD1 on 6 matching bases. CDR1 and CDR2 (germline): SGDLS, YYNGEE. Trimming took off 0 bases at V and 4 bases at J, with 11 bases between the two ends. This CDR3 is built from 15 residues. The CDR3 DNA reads TGTGCCAGCAGCGTAGGGGCAGGGGTGGGAAACACCATATATTTT. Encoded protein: CASSVGAGVGNTIYF.

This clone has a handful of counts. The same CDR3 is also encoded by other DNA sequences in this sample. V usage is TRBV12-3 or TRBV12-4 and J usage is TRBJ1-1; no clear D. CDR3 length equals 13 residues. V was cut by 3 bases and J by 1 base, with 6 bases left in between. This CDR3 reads CASSFGGNTEAFF. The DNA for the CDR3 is TGTGCCAGCAGTTTTGGCGGGAACACTGAAGCTTTCTTT.

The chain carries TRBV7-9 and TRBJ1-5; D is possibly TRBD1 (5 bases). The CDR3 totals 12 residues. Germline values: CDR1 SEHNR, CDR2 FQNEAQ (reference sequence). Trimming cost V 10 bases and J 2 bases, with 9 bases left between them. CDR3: CATEGGNQPQHF. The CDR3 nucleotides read TGTGCCACCGAAGGGGGCAATCAGCCCCAGCATTTT.

Written as DNA, the CDR3 is TGCAGTGCTAGTGCAGCAGGGCCTGAAGCTTTCTTT. Translation gives CSASAAGPEAFF. The chain joins TRBV20-1 to TRBJ1-1, with D perhaps matching TRBD1 (5 bases). V gave up 3 bases and J gave up 6 bases, with 11 bases separating them. CDR1 and CDR2 (germline): DFQATT, SNEGSKA (reference sequence). The CDR3 length is 12 residues.

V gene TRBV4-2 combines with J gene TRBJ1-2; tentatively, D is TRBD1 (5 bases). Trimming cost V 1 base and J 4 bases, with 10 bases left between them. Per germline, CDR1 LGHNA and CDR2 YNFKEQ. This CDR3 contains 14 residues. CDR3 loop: CASSQGPDTYGYTF. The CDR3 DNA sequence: TGTGCCAGCAGCCAAGGCCCGGACACCTATGGCTACACCTTC.

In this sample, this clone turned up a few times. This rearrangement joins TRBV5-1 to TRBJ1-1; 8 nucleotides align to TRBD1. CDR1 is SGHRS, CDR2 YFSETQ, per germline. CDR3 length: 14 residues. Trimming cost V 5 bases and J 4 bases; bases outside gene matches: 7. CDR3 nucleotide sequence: TGCGCCAGCAGTTCAGGGGGCCCAGGCACTGAAGCTTTCTTT. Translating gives CASSSGGPGTEAFF.

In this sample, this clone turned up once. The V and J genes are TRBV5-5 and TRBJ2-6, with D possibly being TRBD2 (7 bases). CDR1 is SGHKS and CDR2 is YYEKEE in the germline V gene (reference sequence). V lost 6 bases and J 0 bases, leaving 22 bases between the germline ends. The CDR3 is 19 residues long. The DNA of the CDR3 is TGTGCCAGCAATGAAGCCCGTAGGGGGGGGACCTCTGGGGCCAACGTCCTGACTTTC. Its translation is CASNEARRGGTSGANVLTF.

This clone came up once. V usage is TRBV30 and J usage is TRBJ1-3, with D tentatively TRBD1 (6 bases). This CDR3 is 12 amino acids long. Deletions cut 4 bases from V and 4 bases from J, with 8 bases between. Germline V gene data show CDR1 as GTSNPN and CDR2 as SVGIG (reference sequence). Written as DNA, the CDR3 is TGTGCCTGGAAGACAGGAGGAAACACCATATATTTT. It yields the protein CAWKTGGNTIYF.

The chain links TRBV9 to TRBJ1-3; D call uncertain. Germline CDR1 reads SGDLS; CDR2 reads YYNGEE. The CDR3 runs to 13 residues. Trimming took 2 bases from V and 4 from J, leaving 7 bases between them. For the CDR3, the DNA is TGTGCCAGCAGCGTCACAGTAGGAAACACCATATATTTT. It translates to CASSVTVGNTIYF.

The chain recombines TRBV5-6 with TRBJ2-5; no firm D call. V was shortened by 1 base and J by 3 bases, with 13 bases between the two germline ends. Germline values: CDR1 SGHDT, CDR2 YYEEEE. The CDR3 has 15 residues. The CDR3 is CASSLKVRIEETQYF. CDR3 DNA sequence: TGTGCCAGCAGCTTGAAGGTGAGGATAGAAGAGACCCAGTACTTC.

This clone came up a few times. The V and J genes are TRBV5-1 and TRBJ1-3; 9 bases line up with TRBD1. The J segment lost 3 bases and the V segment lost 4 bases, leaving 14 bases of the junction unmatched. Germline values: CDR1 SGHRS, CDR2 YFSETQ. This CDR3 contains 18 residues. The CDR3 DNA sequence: TGCGCCAGCAGCCTGGCATTGGGACAGGGCTCCGGTGGAAACACCATATATTTT. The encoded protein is CASSLALGQGSGGNTIYF.

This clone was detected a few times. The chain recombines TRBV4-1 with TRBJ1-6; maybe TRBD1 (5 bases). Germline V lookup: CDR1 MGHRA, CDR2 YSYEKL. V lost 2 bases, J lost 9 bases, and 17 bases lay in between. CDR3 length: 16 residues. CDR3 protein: CASSQPPREATSPLHF. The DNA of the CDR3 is TGCGCCAGCAGCCAACCACCCAGGGAGGCAACTTCACCCCTCCACTTT.

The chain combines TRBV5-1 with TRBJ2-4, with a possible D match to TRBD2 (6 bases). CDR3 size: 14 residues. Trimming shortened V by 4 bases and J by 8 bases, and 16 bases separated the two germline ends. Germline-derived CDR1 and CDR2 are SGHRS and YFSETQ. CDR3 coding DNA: TGCGCCAGCAGCCCCGTGGGGGGTGAGTACATTCAGTACTTC. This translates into CASSPVGGEYIQYF.

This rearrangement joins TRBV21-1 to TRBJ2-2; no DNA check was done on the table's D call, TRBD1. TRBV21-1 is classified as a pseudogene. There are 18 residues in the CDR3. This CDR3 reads CASSNGPPGQRNTGELFF. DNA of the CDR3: TGTGCCAGCAGCAATGGACCACCGGGACAGAGGAACACCGGGGAGCTGTTTTTT.